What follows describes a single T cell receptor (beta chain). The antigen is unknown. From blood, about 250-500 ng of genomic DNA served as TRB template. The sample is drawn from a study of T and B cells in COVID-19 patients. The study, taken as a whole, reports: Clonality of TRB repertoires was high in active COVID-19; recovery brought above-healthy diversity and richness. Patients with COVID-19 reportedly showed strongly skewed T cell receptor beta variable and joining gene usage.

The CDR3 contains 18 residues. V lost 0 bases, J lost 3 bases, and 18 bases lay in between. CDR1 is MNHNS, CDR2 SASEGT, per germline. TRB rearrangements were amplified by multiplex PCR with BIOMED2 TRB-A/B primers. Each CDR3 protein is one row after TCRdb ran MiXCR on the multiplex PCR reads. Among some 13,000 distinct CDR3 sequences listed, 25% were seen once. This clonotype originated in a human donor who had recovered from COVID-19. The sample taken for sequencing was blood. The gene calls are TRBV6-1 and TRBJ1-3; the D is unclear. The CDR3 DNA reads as TGTGCCAGCAGTGAAGCCTTCTCGGGTCGTCAAGGTGGAAACACCATATATTTT. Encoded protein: CASSEAFSGRQGGNTIYF.